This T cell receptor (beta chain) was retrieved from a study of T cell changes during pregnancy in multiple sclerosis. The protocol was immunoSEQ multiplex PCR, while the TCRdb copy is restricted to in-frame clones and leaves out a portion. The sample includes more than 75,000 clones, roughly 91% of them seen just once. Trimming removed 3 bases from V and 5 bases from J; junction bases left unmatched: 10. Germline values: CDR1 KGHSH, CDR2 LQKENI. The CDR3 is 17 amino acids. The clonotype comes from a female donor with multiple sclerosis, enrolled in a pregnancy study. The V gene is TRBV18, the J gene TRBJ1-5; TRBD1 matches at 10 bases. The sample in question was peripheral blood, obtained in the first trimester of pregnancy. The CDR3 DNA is TGTGCCAGCTCACCGACCAGGGGGACAGGGGAACATCAGCCCCAGCATTTT. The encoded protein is CASSPTRGTGEHQPQHF.